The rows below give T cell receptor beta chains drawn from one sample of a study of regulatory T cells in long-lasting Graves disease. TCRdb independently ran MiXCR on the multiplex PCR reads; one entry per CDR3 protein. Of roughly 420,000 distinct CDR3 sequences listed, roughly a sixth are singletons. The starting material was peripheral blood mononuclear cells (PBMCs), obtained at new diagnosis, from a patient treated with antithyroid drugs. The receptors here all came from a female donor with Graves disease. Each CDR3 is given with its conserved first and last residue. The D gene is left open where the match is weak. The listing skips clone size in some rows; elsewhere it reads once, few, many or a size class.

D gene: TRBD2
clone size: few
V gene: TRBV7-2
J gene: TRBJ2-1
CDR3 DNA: TGTGCCAGCAGCTCCTGGACTAGCGGGGGGGGGCCCTACAATGAGCAGTTCTTC
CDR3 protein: CASSSWTSGGGPYNEQFF

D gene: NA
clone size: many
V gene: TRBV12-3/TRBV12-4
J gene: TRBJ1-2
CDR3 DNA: TGTGCCACCGACCCGCGACCGCGACAATCAAGCTACACCTTC
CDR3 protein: CATDPRPRQSSYTF

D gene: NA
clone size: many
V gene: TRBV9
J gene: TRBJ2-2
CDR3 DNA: TGTGCCAGCAGCGTAGGCGGACTAAACACCGGGGAGCTGTTTTTT
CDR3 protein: CASSVGGLNTGELFF

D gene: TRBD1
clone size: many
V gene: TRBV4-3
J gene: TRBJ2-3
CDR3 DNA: TGCGCCAGCAGCCAAGGGACAGGGTACACAGATACGCAGTATTTT
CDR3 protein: CASSQGTGYTDTQYF

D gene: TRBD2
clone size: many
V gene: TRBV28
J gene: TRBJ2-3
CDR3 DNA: TGTGCCAGCAGTTTCCAAGCGGGGTTCACAGATACGCAGTATTTT
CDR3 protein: CASSFQAGFTDTQYF

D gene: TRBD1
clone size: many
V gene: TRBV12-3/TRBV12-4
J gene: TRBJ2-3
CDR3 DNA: TGTGCCAGCAGTTTCGGACAGGGTACGGATACGCAGTATTTT
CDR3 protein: CASSFGQGTDTQYF

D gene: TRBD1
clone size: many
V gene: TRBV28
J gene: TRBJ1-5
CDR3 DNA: TGTGCCAGCAGGCCGAACCGGGACAGGCGATATCAGCCCCAGCATTTT
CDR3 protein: CASRPNRDRRYQPQHF

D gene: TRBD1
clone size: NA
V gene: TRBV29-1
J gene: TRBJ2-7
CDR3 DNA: TGCAGCGTCCGGCCCCCCTCCGGGACAGGGGGTTACGAGCAGTACTTC
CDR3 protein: CSVRPPSGTGGYEQYF

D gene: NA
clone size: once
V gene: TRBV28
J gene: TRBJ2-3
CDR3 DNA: TGTGCCAGCAGTTCGCTTCAGTTTGCGGACACAGATACGCAGTATTTT
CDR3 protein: CASSSLQFADTDTQYF

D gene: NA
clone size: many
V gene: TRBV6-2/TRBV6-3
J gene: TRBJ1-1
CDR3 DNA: TGTGCCAGCAGTTACCCTCGGGGCGGACAATTGAACACTGAAGCTTTCTTT
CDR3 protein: CASSYPRGGQLNTEAFF

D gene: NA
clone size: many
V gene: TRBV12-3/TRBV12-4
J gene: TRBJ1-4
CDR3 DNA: TGTGCCAGCAGTTTTGGGCGAGCAGGAGGTGAAAAACTGTTTTTT
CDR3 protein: CASSFGRAGGEKLFF

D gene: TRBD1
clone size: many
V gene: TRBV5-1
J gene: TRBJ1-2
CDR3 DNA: TGCGCCAGCAGCCCGGGACAGGGGGCGCGCCCAGCCCGGGCCCATTTAGCTAACTATGGCTACACCTTC
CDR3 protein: CASSPGQGARPARAHLANYGYTF

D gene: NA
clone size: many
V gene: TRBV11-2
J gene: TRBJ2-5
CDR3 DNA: TGTGCCAGCAGCTTAGCAACCTCTCGTACGAGGGGGTGGGAGACCCAGTACTTC
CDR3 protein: CASSLATSRTRGWETQYF

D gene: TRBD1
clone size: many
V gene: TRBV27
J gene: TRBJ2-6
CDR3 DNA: TGTGCCAGCAGTCGATCACAGGGGGCGCTGGGGGCCAACGTCCTGACTTTC
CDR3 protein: CASSRSQGALGANVLTF

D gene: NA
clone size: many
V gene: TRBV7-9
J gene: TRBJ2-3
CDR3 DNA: TGTGCCAGCAGCTTAGGCGGCAGGGATCAGGATACGCAGTATTTT
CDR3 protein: CASSLGGRDQDTQYF

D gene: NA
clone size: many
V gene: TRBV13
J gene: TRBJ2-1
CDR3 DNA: TGTGCCATCGGACTTGGGGGAAACAATGAGCAGTTCTTC
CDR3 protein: CAIGLGGNNEQFF

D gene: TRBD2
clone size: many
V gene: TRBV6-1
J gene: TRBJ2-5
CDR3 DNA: TGTGCCAGCAGACATCGAAGTAGCGGGAGAAACCAAGAGACCCAGTACTTC
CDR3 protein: CASRHRSSGRNQETQYF

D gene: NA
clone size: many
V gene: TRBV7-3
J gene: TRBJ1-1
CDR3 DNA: TGTGCCAGCACCCTCCATCCGGTGAACACTGAAGCTTTCTTT
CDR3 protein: CASTLHPVNTEAFF

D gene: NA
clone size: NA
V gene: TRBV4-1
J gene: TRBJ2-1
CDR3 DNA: TGCGCCAGCAGCCAAGTAGCGGACTACTACAATGAGCAGTTCTTC
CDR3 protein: CASSQVADYYNEQFF

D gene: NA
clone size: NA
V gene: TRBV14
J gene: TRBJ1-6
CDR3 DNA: TGTGCCAGCAGCCAAACCTCAGTTTCCAATTCACCCCTCCACTTT
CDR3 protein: CASSQTSVSNSPLHF

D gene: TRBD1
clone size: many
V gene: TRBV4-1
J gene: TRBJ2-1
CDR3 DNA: TGCGCCAGCAGCCAAGACGGGCAGGGGGTCTCCAATGAGCAGTTCTTC
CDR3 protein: CASSQDGQGVSNEQFF

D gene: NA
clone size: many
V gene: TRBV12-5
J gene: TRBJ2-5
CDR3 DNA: TGTGCTAGTGCCACCGTGGGGGTCCAAGAGACCCAGTACTTC
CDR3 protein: CASATVGVQETQYF

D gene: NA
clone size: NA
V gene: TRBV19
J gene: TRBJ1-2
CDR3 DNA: TGTGCCAGTAGTACGAGACCGGTTAACTATGGCTACACCTTC
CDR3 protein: CASSTRPVNYGYTF

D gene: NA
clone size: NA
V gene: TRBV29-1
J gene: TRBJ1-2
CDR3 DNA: TGCAGCGTTGAGGGGGGCAATGGCTACACCTTC
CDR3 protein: CSVEGGNGYTF

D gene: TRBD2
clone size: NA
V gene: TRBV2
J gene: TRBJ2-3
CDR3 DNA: TGTGCCAGCAGCCGGGACTACACAGATACGCAGTATTTT
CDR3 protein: CASSRDYTDTQYF

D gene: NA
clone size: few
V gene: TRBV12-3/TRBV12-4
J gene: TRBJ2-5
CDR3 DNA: TGTGCCAGCAGTTTAGCTAGCGTCGGAGGGGAAGAGACCCAGTACTTC
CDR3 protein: CASSLASVGGEETQYF

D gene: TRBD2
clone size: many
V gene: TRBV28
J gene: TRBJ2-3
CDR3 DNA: TGTGCCAGCAGTCTAGCGGGATCCACAGATACGCAGTATTTT
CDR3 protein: CASSLAGSTDTQYF

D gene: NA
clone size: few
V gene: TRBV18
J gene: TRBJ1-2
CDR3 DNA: TGTGCCAGCTCACCATCTAGCGGACACTTTATGAATGGCTACACCTTC
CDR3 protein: CASSPSSGHFMNGYTF